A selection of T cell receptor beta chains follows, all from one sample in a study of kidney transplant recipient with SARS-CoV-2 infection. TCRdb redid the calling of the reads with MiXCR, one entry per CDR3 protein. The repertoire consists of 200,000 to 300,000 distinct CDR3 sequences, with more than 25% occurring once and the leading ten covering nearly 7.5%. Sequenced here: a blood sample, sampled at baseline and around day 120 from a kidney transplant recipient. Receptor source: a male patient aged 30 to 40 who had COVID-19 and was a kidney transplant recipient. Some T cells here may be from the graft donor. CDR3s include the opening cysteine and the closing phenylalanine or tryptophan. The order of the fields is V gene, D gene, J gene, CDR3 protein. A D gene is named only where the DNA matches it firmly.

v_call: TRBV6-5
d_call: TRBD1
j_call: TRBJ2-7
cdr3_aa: CASRRGQGAYEQYF

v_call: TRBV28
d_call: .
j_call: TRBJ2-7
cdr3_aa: CASSSPPEQYF

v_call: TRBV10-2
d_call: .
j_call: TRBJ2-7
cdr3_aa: CASSESESGLGSFYEQYF

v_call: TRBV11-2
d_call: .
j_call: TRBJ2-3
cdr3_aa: CASSRWSRSQYF

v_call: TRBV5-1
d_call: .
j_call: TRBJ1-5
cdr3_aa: CASRSDPTGNQPQHF

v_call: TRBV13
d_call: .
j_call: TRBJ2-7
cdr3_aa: CASSLGRYSEQYF

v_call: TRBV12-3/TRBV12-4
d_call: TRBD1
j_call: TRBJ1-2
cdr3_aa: CASSLSGQGAIYGYTF

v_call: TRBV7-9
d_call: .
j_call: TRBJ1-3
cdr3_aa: CASSWEASGNTMYF

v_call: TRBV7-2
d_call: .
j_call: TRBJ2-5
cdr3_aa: CASSLMRKETQYF

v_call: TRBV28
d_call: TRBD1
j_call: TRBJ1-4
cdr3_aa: CATGTGTATNEKLFF

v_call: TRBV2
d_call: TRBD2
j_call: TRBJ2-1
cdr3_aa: CASSDDGGAYNEQFF

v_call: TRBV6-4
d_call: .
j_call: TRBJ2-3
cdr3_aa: CASSDSTGSTDTQYF

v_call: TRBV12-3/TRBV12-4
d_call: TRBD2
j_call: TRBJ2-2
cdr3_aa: CASTQGREGLWAGELFF

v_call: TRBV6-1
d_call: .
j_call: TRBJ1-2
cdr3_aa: CASSLSRSMRKTYGYTF

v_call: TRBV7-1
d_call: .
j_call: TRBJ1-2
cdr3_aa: CASNRLPHEGKTYGHTF

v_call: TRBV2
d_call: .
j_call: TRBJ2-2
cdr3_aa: CASRSSTGGAGELFF

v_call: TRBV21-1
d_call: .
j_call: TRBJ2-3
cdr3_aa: CASSWRVATVMQDTQYF

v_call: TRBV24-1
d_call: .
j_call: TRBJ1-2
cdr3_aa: CATSEVDSTRKTYGYTF

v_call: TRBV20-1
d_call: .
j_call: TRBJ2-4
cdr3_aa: CSARDAVKNIQYF

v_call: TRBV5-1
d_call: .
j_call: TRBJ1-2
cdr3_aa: CASLYQSVRKTYGYTF

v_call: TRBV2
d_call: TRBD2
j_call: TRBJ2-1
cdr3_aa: CATRVGTSGHNEQFF

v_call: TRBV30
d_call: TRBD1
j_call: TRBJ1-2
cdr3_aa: CAWRRGRYRKTYGYTF

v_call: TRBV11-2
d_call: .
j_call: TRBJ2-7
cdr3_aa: CASSLEYGAYEQYF

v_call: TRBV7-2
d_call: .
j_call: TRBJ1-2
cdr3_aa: CASSEWCRDGKTYGYTF

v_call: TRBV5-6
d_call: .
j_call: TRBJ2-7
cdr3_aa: CASSLLGPRSSYEQYF

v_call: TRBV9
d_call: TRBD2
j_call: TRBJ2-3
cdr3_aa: CASSWTSGRYTDTQYF

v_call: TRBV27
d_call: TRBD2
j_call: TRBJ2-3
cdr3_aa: CASSLTSGETDTQYF

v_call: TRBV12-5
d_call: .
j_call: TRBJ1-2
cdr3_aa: CASGCTILQGKTYGYTF

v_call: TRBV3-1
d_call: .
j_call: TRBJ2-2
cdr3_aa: CASSTILPISGLTWELFF

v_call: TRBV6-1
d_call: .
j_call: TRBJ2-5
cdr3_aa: CASSESWEKTQYF

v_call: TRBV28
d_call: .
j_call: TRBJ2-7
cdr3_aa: CASSPRSDEQYF

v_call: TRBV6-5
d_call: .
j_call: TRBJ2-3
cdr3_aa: CASSDTSAGTDTQYF

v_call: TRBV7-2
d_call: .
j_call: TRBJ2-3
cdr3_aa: CASRLDTQYF

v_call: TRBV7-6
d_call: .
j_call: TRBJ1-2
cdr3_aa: CASSRVGESRKTYGYTF

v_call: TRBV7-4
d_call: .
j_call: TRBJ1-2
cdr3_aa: CASSGNISARKTYGYTF

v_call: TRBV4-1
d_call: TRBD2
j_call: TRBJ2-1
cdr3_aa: CASSQLRLAYEQFF